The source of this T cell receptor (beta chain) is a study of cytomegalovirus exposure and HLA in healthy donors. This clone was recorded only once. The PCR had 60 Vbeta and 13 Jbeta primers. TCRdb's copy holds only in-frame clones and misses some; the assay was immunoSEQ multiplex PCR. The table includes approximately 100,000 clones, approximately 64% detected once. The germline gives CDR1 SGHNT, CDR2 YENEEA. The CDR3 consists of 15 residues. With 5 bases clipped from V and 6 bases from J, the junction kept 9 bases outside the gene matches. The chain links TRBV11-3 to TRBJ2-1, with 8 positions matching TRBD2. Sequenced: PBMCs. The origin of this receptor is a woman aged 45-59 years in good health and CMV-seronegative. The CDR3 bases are TGTGCCAGCAGCCGTGTGGGACTAGGGGGCAATGAGCAGTTCTTC. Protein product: CASSRVGLGGNEQFF.